Listed below are T cell receptor beta chains from one sample, sequenced in a study of blood T cell repertoires in COVID-19. Libraries were prepared by immunoSEQ multiplex PCR; TCRdb keeps only in-frame clonotypes and omits some of them. The top ten clones hold approximately 2.2% of a sample with 250,000 to 300,000 clones, around 90% of them seen once. Sequencing was done on a sample of peripheral blood. These receptors came from a man aged 50-59 years with acute or convalescent COVID-19. CDR3s include the opening cysteine and the closing phenylalanine or tryptophan. The order of the fields is D gene, clone size, J gene, CDR3 length, V gene, CDR3 DNA, CDR3 protein. A D gene is named only where the DNA matches it firmly. Rows give clone size only sometimes, using once, few, many, or a class for an expanded clone.

>TRBD1|-|TRBJ2-7|14|TRBV10-3
TGTGCCATCAGTGGGGGGGACAGGTCCTACGAGCAGTACTTC
CAISGGDRSYEQYF
>-|-|TRBJ1-5|13|TRBV30
TGTGCCTGGAGTCGGGGTAACAATCAGCCCCAGCATTTT
CAWSRGNNQPQHF
>TRBD1|-|TRBJ1-4|14|TRBV2
TGTGCCAGCAGCACCGACAGGGGAGGGGAAAAACTGTTTTTT
CASSTDRGGEKLFF
>-|-|TRBJ1-2|15|TRBV6-1
TGTGCCAGCAGAGAGAGCAGGGCCGGATCATATGGCTACACCTTC
CASRESRAGSYGYTF
>TRBD2|-|TRBJ2-7|13|TRBV6-5
TGTGCCAGCCGCAAGCGGGGGGTCTACGAGCAGTACTTC
CASRKRGVYEQYF
>TRBD2|-|TRBJ2-5|18|TRBV19
TGTGCCAGTAGTATGGTGGGTGGGACTAGCGATTACCAAGAGACCCAGTACTTC
CASSMVGGTSDYQETQYF
>-|-|TRBJ2-3|13|TRBV18
TGTGCCAGCTCCCCGCCTAGTCTCGGGACGCAGTATTTT
CASSPPSLGTQYF
>TRBD2|-|TRBJ2-1|16|TRBV4-1
TGCGCCAGCAGCCAAGACCTAGCGGGGGGGTACAATGAGCAGTTCTTC
CASSQDLAGGYNEQFF
>-|-|TRBJ1-1|15|TRBV7-3
TGTGCCAGCAGCACCTCGGGGAGGGCGAACACTGAAGCTTTCTTT
CASSTSGRANTEAFF
>-|-|TRBJ2-7|13|TRBV7-8
TGTGCCAGCAGCGATAGGGGGACCTACGAGCAGTACTTC
CASSDRGTYEQYF
>-|-|TRBJ2-7|13|TRBV5-1
TGCGCCAGCAGCTTTGAGCGCGGCTACGAGCAGTACTTC
CASSFERGYEQYF
>TRBD2|-|TRBJ2-3|16|TRBV4-2
TGTGCCAGCAGCCAACCCGTAGCGGGGGTGGCAGATACGCAGTATTTT
CASSQPVAGVADTQYF
>-|-|TRBJ2-5|14|TRBV29-1
TGCAGCGTTGAAGATCAACAGGCATGGGAGACCCAGTACTTC
CSVEDQQAWETQYF
>-|-|TRBJ2-1|15|TRBV3-1/TRBV3-2
TGTGCCAGCAGCCAAGGCACGGGGGCCTACAATGAGCAGTTCTTC
CASSQGTGAYNEQFF
>TRBD2|-|TRBJ2-1|15|TRBV3-1/TRBV3-2
TGTGCCAGCAGCCAAGGTAGCGGGGGGGCCTGGGAGCAGTTCTTC
CASSQGSGGAWEQFF
>TRBD1|-|TRBJ1-4|14|TRBV5-5
TGTGCCAGCAGGGGGACAGCCTATGCGGAAAAACTGTTTTTT
CASRGTAYAEKLFF
>TRBD2|-|TRBJ2-3|16|TRBV10-1
TGCGCCAGCAGTACACCCGAAGCGGGGGGAAAAGATACGCAGTATTTT
CASSTPEAGGKDTQYF
>-|-|TRBJ1-4|17|TRBV2
TGTGCCAGCATGGCGATAATGGGAGGACCAACTAATGAAAAACTGTTTTTT
CASMAIMGGPTNEKLFF
>-|-|TRBJ2-1|12|TRBV5-4
TGTGCCAGCAGCTTGGACTTCAATGAGCAGTTCTTC
CASSLDFNEQFF
>-|-|TRBJ1-1|13|TRBV6-5
TGTGCCAGCAGCGGGACATCGAACACTGAAGCTTTCTTT
CASSGTSNTEAFF
>TRBD1|-|TRBJ2-3|13|TRBV6-6
TGTGCCAGCAGTGGACAGGGAACAGATACGCAGTATTTT
CASSGQGTDTQYF
>-|-|TRBJ1-1|15|TRBV5-1
TGCGCCAGCAGCTTGTATGGAGAACCGGACACTGAAGCTTTCTTT
CASSLYGEPDTEAFF
>-|-|TRBJ2-7|17|TRBV18
TGTGCCAGCTCGCCCACTACTGACAGGCGATACACCTACGAGCAGTACTTC
CASSPTTDRRYTYEQYF
>-|-|TRBJ1-5|15|TRBV7-9
TGTGCCAGCAGCTTAGGGGCAGGGAGGGATCAGCCCCAGCATTTT
CASSLGAGRDQPQHF
>TRBD2|-|TRBJ2-3|18|TRBV4-1
TGCGCCAGCAGCCGCGTATACTCGACTAGCGGGGGCTCAGATACGCAGTATTTT
CASSRVYSTSGGSDTQYF
>TRBD2|-|TRBJ2-4|15|TRBV14
TGTGCCAGCAGCCCTTTCGGGGGGGCCAAAAACATTCAGTACTTC
CASSPFGGAKNIQYF
>-|-|TRBJ1-3|13|TRBV10-3
TGTGCCGGGGGCACCAGCTCTGGAAACACCATATATTTT
CAGGTSSGNTIYF
>TRBD2|-|TRBJ2-7|16|TRBV30
TGTGCCTGGAGTGCGCCGGGACTAGGATTCCCCTACGAGCAGTACTTC
CAWSAPGLGFPYEQYF
>-|-|TRBJ2-5|12|TRBV7-9
TGTGCCAGCCGCTCCGGGGGAGAGACCCAGTACTTC
CASRSGGETQYF
>TRBD1|-|TRBJ2-1|14|TRBV11-1
TGTGCCAGCAGCACAGGGGCTATCTACAATGAGCAGTTCTTC
CASSTGAIYNEQFF
>TRBD1|-|TRBJ2-3|15|TRBV30
TGTGCCTGGAGTGTAGGAGACAGGGGTGCAGATACGCAGTATTTT
CAWSVGDRGADTQYF
>TRBD1|-|TRBJ1-2|14|TRBV30
TGTGCCTGGGCTTCACAGGGGCTCTCCTATGGCTACACCTTC
CAWASQGLSYGYTF
>-|once|TRBJ1-1|15|TRBV29-1
TGCAGCGTTAGTACAAACGGACACCTGAACACTGAAGCTTTCTTT
CSVSTNGHLNTEAFF
>-|-|TRBJ2-5|16|TRBV5-1
TGCGCCAGCAGCTTGGGTGCAGTGGGGCACCAAGAGACCCAGTACTTC
CASSLGAVGHQETQYF
>-|few|TRBJ1-5|14|TRBV19
TGTGCCAGTACCCCCAGCGACAGGCCCCAGCCCCAGCATTTT
CASTPSDRPQPQHF
>-|-|TRBJ1-1|13|TRBV14
TGTGCCAGCAGCCCGGGGTCGGGCACTGAAGCTTTCTTT
CASSPGSGTEAFF
>-|-|TRBJ1-1|14|TRBV7-3
TGTGCCAGCAGCTTAACTGGAAAGGAGACTGAAGCTTTCTTT
CASSLTGKETEAFF
>-|-|TRBJ1-3|15|TRBV19
TGTGCCAGTAATCCCGCTAAGATCTCTGGAAACACCATATATTTT
CASNPAKISGNTIYF
>TRBD1|-|TRBJ1-2|16|TRBV4-1
TGCGCCAGCAGCCAAGGTCGGGACAGGGGGCGACGGGGCTACACCTTC
CASSQGRDRGRRGYTF
>TRBD1|once|TRBJ2-7|14|TRBV5-1
TGCGCCAGCAGCGAAACCAGGGGGACAGGCGAGCAGTACTTC
CASSETRGTGEQYF
>-|-|TRBJ2-7|14|TRBV14
TGTGCCAGCAGCCAATGGAAGGGGCCTGGGGAGCAGTACTTC
CASSQWKGPGEQYF
>-|-|TRBJ1-1|13|TRBV7-8
TGTGCCAGCAGCCCGAGCAGGGATACTGAAGCTTTCTTT
CASSPSRDTEAFF
>-|-|TRBJ1-6|14|TRBV3-1/TRBV3-2
TGTGCCAGCAGCCGGACAGAAGTAAATTCACCCCTCCACTTT
CASSRTEVNSPLHF
>TRBD1|once|TRBJ1-2|15|TRBV10-3
TGTGCCATCAGTGAGAGACAGGGGGCCTCGGGAGGCTACACCTTC
CAISERQGASGGYTF
>-|-|TRBJ2-3|13|TRBV10-3
TGTGCCATCAAGGAAGGGACTCTGAATACGCAGTATTTT
CAIKEGTLNTQYF
>-|-|TRBJ1-1|13|TRBV6-5
TGTGCCAGCAGTCCCCAGACAAACACTGAAGCTTTCTTT
CASSPQTNTEAFF
>-|-|TRBJ2-2|17|TRBV4-1
TGCGCCAGCAGCCAGGTTAACAGTCCTTCGAACACCGGGGAGCTGTTTTTT
CASSQVNSPSNTGELFF
>TRBD1|-|TRBJ1-2|13|TRBV2
TGTGCCAGCAGTCCGGACAGGGTCTATGGCTACACCTTC
CASSPDRVYGYTF
>-|-|TRBJ1-5|13|TRBV5-6
TGTGCCAGCAGCTTGGGGGCCCTGGGGCCCCAGCATTTT
CASSLGALGPQHF
>-|-|TRBJ1-1|11|TRBV16
TGTGCCAGCAGCCTCCACAGTGAAGCTTTCTTT
CASSLHSEAFF
>TRBD1|-|TRBJ2-1|14|TRBV7-9
TGTGCCAGCAGCCCAACGACAGGGGGCAATGAGCAGTTCTTC
CASSPTTGGNEQFF
>-|-|TRBJ2-7|12|TRBV2
TGTGCCAGCAAACCAGGAAACTACGAGCAGTACTTC
CASKPGNYEQYF
>TRBD2|-|TRBJ2-1|13|TRBV6-6
TGTGCCAGCAGCGGGACTAGCGGAAATGAGCAGTTCTTC
CASSGTSGNEQFF
>TRBD1|-|TRBJ1-6|16|TRBV7-2
TGTGCCAGCAGCTTATTTCCTGGACAGGTGGATTCACCCCTCCACTTT
CASSLFPGQVDSPLHF